This TCR beta chain was sequenced during a study of OX40 agonist ivuxolimab in advanced cancers. As for the study in general: Around 40% of patients had received prior checkpoint inhibitor therapy.

This CDR3 comprises 15 residues. Germline V gives CDR1 SGHDT, CDR2 YYEEEE. Trimming stripped 2 bases from V and 4 bases from J, with 15 bases between. Enrollment shut out patients with autoimmune disease history or systemic immunosuppression. Some clones are missing from TCRdb's copy, which holds only in-frame ones; the method was immunoSEQ multiplex PCR. The table lists tens of thousands of clones, 80% of them singletons. This material consisted of CD4+ or CD8+ T cells sorted from blood, taken in a trial of the OX40 agonist ivuxolimab. The origin of this receptor is an adult with an advanced solid tumor such as melanoma, head and neck, liver or kidney cancer. The rearrangement uses TRBV5-6 and TRBJ1-1; D might be TRBD1 (5 bases). The CDR3 is CASSFPGAIGTEAFF. CDR3 coding DNA: TGTGCCAGCAGCTTCCCTGGGGCTATTGGCACTGAAGCTTTCTTT.